This paragraph reports one TCR beta chain. This sample was taken from a study of cytomegalovirus exposure and HLA in healthy donors. The CDR3 totals 14 residues. CDR1 and CDR2 from the germline V gene are MGHRA and YSYEKL. V was pared by 5 bases and J by 2 bases, with 10 bases between. Primers included in the PCR were 60 Vbeta and 13 Jbeta primers. Profiling relied on immunoSEQ multiplex PCR, and the TCRdb table lists in-frame clones only, not all of them. The sample shows around 100,000 clones, around 70% of them seen only once. This chain uses TRBV4-1 with TRBJ1-3, with D possibly matching TRBD1 (5 bases). The source material was PBMCs. The sequence was obtained from a man aged 40-55 years in good health and CMV-seropositive. This CDR3 is CASSGPGAGNTIYF. CDR3 DNA sequence: TGCGCCAGCAGCGGACCGGGGGCTGGAAACACCATATATTTT.